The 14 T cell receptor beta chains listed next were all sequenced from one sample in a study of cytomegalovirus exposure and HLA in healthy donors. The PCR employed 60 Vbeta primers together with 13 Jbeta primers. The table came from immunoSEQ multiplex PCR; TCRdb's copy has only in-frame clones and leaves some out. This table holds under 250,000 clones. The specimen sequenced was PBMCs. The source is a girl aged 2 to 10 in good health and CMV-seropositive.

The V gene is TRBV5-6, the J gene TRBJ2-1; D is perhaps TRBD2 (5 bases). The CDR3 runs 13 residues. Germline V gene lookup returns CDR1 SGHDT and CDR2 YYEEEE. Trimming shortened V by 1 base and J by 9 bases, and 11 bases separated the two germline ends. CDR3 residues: CASSLRGLGEQFF. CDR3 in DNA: TGTGCCAGCAGCTTGAGAGGGCTAGGTGAGCAGTTCTTC.

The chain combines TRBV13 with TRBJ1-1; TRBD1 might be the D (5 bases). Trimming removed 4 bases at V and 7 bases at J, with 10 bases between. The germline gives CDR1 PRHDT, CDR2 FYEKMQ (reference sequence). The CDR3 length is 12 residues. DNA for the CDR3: TGTGCCAGCAGCTCCGTTAGGGGTGAAGCTTTCTTT. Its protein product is CASSSVRGEAFF.

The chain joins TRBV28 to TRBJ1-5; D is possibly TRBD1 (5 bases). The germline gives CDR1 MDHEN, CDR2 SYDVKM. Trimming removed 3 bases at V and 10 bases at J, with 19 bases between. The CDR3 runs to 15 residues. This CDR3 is CASSFGRAPIGPQHF. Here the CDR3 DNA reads TGTGCCAGCAGTTTTGGCAGGGCCCCAATCGGCCCCCAGCATTTT.

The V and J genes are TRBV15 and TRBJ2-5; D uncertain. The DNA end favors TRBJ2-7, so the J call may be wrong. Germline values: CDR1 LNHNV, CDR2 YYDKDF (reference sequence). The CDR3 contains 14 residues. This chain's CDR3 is CATSTGLPTYEQYF. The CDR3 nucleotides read TGTGCCACCAGCACGGGTCTCCCCACCTACGAGCAGTACTTC.

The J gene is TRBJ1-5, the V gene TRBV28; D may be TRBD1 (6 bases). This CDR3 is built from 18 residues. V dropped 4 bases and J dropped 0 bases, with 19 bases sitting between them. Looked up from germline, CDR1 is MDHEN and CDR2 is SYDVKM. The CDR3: CASSSLTGPFPSNQPQHF. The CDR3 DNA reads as TGTGCCAGCAGTTCTCTAACAGGGCCCTTCCCTAGCAATCAGCCCCAGCATTTT.

CDR3 amino acids: CASSLTAGGLEQFF. CDR3 sequence (DNA): TGTGCCAGCAGCTTAACGGCGGGAGGTCTTGAGCAGTTCTTC. This sequence joins TRBV7-3 and TRBJ2-1; 8 nucleotides agree with TRBD2. Germline lookup yields CDR1 SGHTA and CDR2 FQGTGA. The CDR3 is 14 amino acids. V lost 0 bases and J lost 9; bases outside the gene matches: 4.

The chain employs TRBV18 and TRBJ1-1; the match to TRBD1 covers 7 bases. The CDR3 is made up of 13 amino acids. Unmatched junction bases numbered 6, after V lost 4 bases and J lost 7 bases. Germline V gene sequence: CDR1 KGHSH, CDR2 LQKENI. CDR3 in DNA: TGTGCCAGCTCACGGGACAGCCATTTTGAAGCTTTCTTT. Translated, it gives CASSRDSHFEAFF.

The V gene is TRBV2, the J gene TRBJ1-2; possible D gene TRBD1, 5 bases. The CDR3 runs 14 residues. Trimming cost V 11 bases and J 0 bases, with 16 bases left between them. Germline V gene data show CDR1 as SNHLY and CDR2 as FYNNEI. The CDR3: CALKGQRANYGYTF. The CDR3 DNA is TGTGCCCTGAAGGGGCAAAGGGCTAACTATGGCTACACCTTC.

In nucleotides, the CDR3 is TGTGCCAGCAGTTTATACAGTAGAAACATTCAGTACTTC. Translating gives CASSLYSRNIQYF. The chain carries TRBV28 and TRBJ2-4; D is ambiguous. Trimming pared 1 base from V and 6 bases from J, leaving 7 bases between. Germline values: CDR1 MDHEN, CDR2 SYDVKM. This CDR3 is built from 13 residues.

Written as DNA, the CDR3 is TGTGCCAGCAGCCACGGACTAGCGGGAAGGGCCTACGAGCAGTACTTC. Translated: CASSHGLAGRAYEQYF. V gene TRBV27 combines with J gene TRBJ2-7, with 12 bases fitting TRBD2. Trimming at V came to 6 bases and at J to 2 bases, leaving 8 bases not matched to a gene. The germline V gene has CDR1 MNHEY and CDR2 SMNVEV (reference sequence). The CDR3 is 16 residues long.

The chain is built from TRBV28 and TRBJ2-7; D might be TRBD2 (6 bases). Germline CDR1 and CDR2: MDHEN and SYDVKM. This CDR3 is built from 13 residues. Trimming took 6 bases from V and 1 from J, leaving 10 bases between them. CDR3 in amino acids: CASSRGTSYEQYF. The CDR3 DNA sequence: TGTGCCAGCAGCCGCGGGACTTCCTACGAGCAGTACTTC.

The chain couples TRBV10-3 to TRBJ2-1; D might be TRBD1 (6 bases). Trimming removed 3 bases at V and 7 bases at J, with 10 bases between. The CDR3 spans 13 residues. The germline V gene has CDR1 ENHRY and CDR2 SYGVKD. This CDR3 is CAISDLGQNEQFF. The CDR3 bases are TGTGCCATCAGTGATCTCGGACAGAATGAGCAGTTCTTC.

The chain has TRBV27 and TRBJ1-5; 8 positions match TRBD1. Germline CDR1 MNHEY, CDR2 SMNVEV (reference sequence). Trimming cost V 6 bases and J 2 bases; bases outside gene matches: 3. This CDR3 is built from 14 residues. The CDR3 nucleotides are TGTGCCAGCAGAATGACAGGGGGCAATCAGCCCCAGCATTTT. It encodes CASRMTGGNQPQHF.

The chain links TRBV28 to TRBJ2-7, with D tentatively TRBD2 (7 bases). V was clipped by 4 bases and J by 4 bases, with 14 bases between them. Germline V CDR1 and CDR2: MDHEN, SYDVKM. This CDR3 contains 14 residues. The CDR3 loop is CASSYTGGRYEQYF. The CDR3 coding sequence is TGTGCCAGCAGTTACACGGGGGGCAGGTACGAGCAGTACTTC.